The 16 T cell receptor beta chains below all came from one sample that was sequenced in a study of neurological immune-mediated disorders. Via MiXCR, TCRdb re-called the 5' RACE reads, giving one row per CDR3 protein. The table has tens of thousands of distinct CDR3 sequences, roughly 4.5% seen once. Sequenced: PBMCs. These receptors came from a man aged 25 to 45 with multiple sclerosis.

At least ten counts were recorded for this clonotype. The V and J genes are TRBV20-1 and TRBJ2-6; D possibly corresponds to TRBD2 (5 bases). CDR1 and CDR2 from the germline V gene are DFQATT and SNEGSKA (reference sequence). The CDR3 loop spans 15 amino acids. Trimming left V 3 bases short and J 2 bases short, with 11 bases between. Here the CDR3 DNA reads TGCAGTGCTAGGGTGAGGGTACCTGGGGCCAACGTCCTGACTTTC. Encoded protein: CSARVRVPGANVLTF.

This clonotype was counted between two and nine times. V usage is TRBV20-1 and J usage is TRBJ2-1, with 15 bases identical to TRBD2. Germline trimming cut 0 bases from V and 8 bases from J; bases unmatched to any gene: 5. The CDR3 is 16 amino acids. Germline V gene data show CDR1 as DFQATT and CDR2 as SNEGSKA (reference sequence). The CDR3: CSARDRTSGGVDEQFF. In nucleotides, the CDR3 is TGCAGTGCTAGAGATAGGACTAGCGGGGGGGTAGATGAGCAGTTCTTC.

This clonotype was recorded many times. V and J are TRBV10-3 and TRBJ2-7, with 8 bases lining up with TRBD1. Trimming at V came to 1 base and at J to 2 bases, leaving 4 bases not matched to a gene. The CDR3 runs 15 residues. Germline CDR1 and CDR2: ENHRY and SYGVKD. The DNA of the CDR3 is TGTGCCATCAGTGAGTTGGGCAGGGGGCCCTACGAGCAGTACTTC. As protein: CAISELGRGPYEQYF.

This clonotype was counted at least ten times. The V gene is TRBV5-1, the J gene TRBJ2-1; no reliable D call. The V gene lost 0 bases and the J gene lost 9 bases, with 7 bases spanning the gap. Per germline, CDR1 SGHRS and CDR2 YFSETQ. The CDR3 spans 12 residues. The CDR3 nucleotides are TGCGCCAGCAGCTTGGTAGGCACTGAGCAGTTCTTC. Its protein is CASSLVGTEQFF.

The table lists this clonotype with a count of one. J is TRBJ1-2 and V is TRBV29-1, with D perhaps TRBD1 (6 bases). Germline CDR1 is SQVTM and CDR2 is ANQGSEA. This CDR3 contains 14 residues. V lost 7 bases, J lost 7 bases, and 22 bases lay in between. The CDR3 nucleotides read TGCAGCGCGGTCCGTTCAGGGGAGGGGCTTGGCTACACCTTC. Its protein is CSAVRSGEGLGYTF.

This clonotype was counted ten times or more. The gene calls are TRBV27 and TRBJ2-2, with D perhaps TRBD2 (5 bases). Deletions cut 3 bases from V and 0 bases from J, with 11 bases between. Germline V gene data show CDR1 as MNHEY and CDR2 as SMNVEV (reference sequence). CDR3 length: 16 residues. The CDR3 nucleotides read TGTGCCAGCAGTTTTATAGCGTTCGCGAACACCGGGGAGCTGTTTTTT. Protein: CASSFIAFANTGELFF.

This clonotype has ten or more counts. The chain links TRBV24-1 to TRBJ1-5, with D hard to call. Trimming left V 4 bases short and J 4 bases short, with 16 bases between. The germline V gene encodes CDR1 KGHDR and CDR2 SFDVKD. This CDR3 comprises 16 residues. The CDR3 coding sequence is TGTGCCACCAGTGAATCTAACAGAGGCGGAAATCAGCCCCAGCATTTT. Translation: CATSESNRGGNQPQHF.

This clonotype appeared many times. An end of the junction does not agree with germline; a read error may underlie this. The rearrangement uses TRBV7-9 and TRBJ2-1; D is perhaps TRBD2 (6 bases). This CDR3 contains 14 residues. CDR1 is SEHNR, CDR2 FQNEAQ, per germline (reference sequence). The DNA for the CDR3 is TGTGCCGGCAGGAGGGACGCCACGGACAATGAGCAGTTCTTC. Translated, it gives CAGRRDATDNEQFF.

The table lists this clonotype with many counts. V usage is TRBV20-1 and J usage is TRBJ2-3, with a tentative D call TRBD2 (5 bases). Germline V gene lookup returns CDR1 DFQATT and CDR2 SNEGSKA (reference sequence). The CDR3 sequence is 13 residues long. The CDR3 spells CSPGSRRTDTQYF. The CDR3 DNA follows: TGCAGCCCTGGGAGCCGGAGGACAGATACGCAGTATTTT.

This chain links TRBV5-1 with TRBJ2-4, with 7 bases matching TRBD2. The CDR3 loop spans 14 amino acids. Looked up from germline, CDR1 is SGHRS and CDR2 is YFSETQ. With 1 base clipped from V and 6 bases from J, the junction kept 4 bases outside the gene matches. The CDR3 nucleotides read TGCGCCAGCAGCTTGACCGGGGAGGGAAACATTCAGTACTTC. Its translation is CASSLTGEGNIQYF.

This clonotype was detected ten times or more. The genes are TRBV5-1 and TRBJ2-1; 8 bases align to TRBD1. CDR1 and CDR2 from the germline V gene are SGHRS and YFSETQ. The ends lost 0 bases at V and 5 bases at J; junction bases unmatched: 10. CDR3 length equals 17 residues. CDR3 amino acids: CASSLDRDRRFHNEQFF. The CDR3 DNA reads TGCGCCAGCAGCTTGGACCGGGACAGGCGGTTCCACAATGAGCAGTTCTTC.

This clonotype was seen at least ten times. V usage is TRBV7-9 and J usage is TRBJ2-1; perhaps D is TRBD1 or TRBD2 (5 bases each). Trimming removed 3 bases at V and 1 base at J, with 10 bases between. The CDR3 sequence is 15 residues long. The V gene's germline CDR1 is SEHNR and CDR2 FQNEAQ (reference sequence). The CDR3 spells CASSFRDGSYNEQFF. The CDR3 DNA reads as TGTGCCAGCAGCTTCCGGGACGGATCCTACAATGAGCAGTTCTTC. The full variable domain, with the rest looked up from reference TRBV7-9 and TRBJ2-1, is DTGVSQNPRHKITKRGQNVTFRCDPISEHNRLYWYRQTLGQGPEFLTYFQNEAQLEKSRLLSDRFSAERPKGSFSTLEIQRTEQGDSAMYLCASSFRDGSYNEQFFGPGTRLTVL.

The chain is built from TRBV7-7 and TRBJ2-3, with D perhaps TRBD1 or TRBD2 (5 bases each). V lost 5 bases and J lost 4, with 13 bases in between. Germline values: CDR1 SSHAT, CDR2 FNYEAQ (reference sequence). The CDR3 runs to 14 residues. As DNA, the CDR3 is TGTGCCAGCAGCGTGGGACGAGGGGCAGATACGCAGTATTTT. Protein product: CASSVGRGADTQYF. Together with reference TRBV7-7 and TRBJ2-3, the CDR3 gives the full variable domain: GAGVSQSPRYKVTKRGQDVTLRCDPISSHATLYWYQQALGQGPEFLTYFNYEAQPDKSGLPSDRFSAERPEGSISTLTIQRTEQRDSAMYRCASSVGRGADTQYFGPGTRLTVL.

This clonotype was counted ten times or more. This chain uses TRBV20-1 with TRBJ1-1, with unresolved D. The V end was cut by 5 bases, the J end by 1 base, with 11 bases between. Germline V lookup: CDR1 DFQATT, CDR2 SNEGSKA (reference sequence). CDR3 length equals 13 residues. This CDR3 reads CSAPLAGNTEAFF. Written as DNA, the CDR3 is TGCAGTGCTCCCTTGGCAGGGAACACTGAAGCTTTCTTT.

The CDR3: CASGLLWLGLPYEQYF. The DNA of the CDR3 is TGTGCTAGTGGTTTGCTCTGGTTGGGCCTTCCCTACGAGCAGTACTTC. The V gene is TRBV12-5, the J gene TRBJ2-7; D gene uncertain. Trimming removed 2 bases from V and 2 bases from J, with 16 bases in between. This CDR3 is built from 16 residues. The germline CDR1 and CDR2 sequences are LGHNT and FRNRAP.

This clonotype was observed at least ten times. The gene calls are TRBV29-1 and TRBJ2-7; TRBD1 matches at 7 bases. CDR1 is SQVTM and CDR2 is ANQGSEA in the germline V gene. This CDR3 contains 13 residues. The V segment lost 7 bases and the J segment 3 bases; nucleotides outside the gene matches: 9. The CDR3 nucleotides read TGCAGCGCGACCGGGACAGCAGACTACGAGCAGTACTTC. Translation gives CSATGTADYEQYF.